This TCR beta chain was captured in a study of blood T cells in healthy people across ages. Alongside a J-beta primer mix, a sample-barcoded 5' primer served in a second PCR lasting about 7 to 12 cycles. TCRdb itself ran the 5' RACE reads through MiXCR, one entry per CDR3 protein. The sample has about 510,000 distinct CDR3 sequences; about 25% are singletons. The CDR3 has 17 amino acids. Germline-derived CDR1 and CDR2 are SGHNT and YENEEA. This sample also belongs to another study, concerning T cells of mothers and their children.

The chain has TRBV11-3 and TRBJ2-5, with TRBD2 matching over 13 bases. The J call is doubtful: the DNA matches TRBJ2-1 better. Sequenced: blood. This clonotype was sampled from a boy between 2 and 10 years old in good health. The CDR3 region is CASSSRTSGRIRNEQFF. The CDR3 DNA sequence: TGTGCCAGCAGCTCCCGGACTAGCGGGAGAATTCGGAATGAGCAGTTCTTC.